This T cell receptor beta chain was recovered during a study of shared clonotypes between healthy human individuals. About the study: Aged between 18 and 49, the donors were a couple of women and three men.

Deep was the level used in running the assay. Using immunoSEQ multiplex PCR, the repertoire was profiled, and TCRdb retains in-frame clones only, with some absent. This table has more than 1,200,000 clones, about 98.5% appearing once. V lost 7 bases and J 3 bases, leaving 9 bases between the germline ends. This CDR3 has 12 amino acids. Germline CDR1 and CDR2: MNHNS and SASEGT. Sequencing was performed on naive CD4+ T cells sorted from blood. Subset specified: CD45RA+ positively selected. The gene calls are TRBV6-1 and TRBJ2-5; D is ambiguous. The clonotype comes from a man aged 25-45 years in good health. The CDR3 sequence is CASMYPEETQYF. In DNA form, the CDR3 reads TGTGCCAGCATGTATCCCGAAGAGACCCAGTACTTC.